The 26 T cell receptor beta chains given below trace back to one sample, sequenced in a study of blood T cells in healthy people across ages. A second 7 to 11 cycle PCR used barcoded and J-beta primers. TCRdb independently ran MiXCR on the 5' RACE reads; one entry per CDR3 protein. The repertoire holds 850,000 to 950,000 distinct CDR3 sequences, with around 30% as singletons. Specimen: blood. Every receptor here comes from a woman at least 80 years old in good health.

This clonotype was counted a few times. This chain connects TRBV20-1 to TRBJ2-1; D remains ambiguous. The germline CDR1 and CDR2 sequences are DFQATT and SNEGSKA (reference sequence). The V end lost 0 bases, the J end lost 9 bases, and 15 bases lay between the germline ends. The CDR3 has 14 residues. The CDR3 nucleotides are TGCAGTGCTAGAGATCTTCAGAGAGTGGCTGAGCAGTTCTTC. Amino acids: CSARDLQRVAEQFF.

This clonotype was seen at least ten times. This chain joins TRBV2 and TRBJ2-5; 9 positions match TRBD2. Germline CDR1 is SNHLY and CDR2 is FYNNEI. J lost 0 bases, V lost 8 bases, and 1 base had no gene match. The CDR3 has 13 residues. CDR3 residues: CASQRGDQETQYF. The CDR3 nucleotides are TGTGCCAGCCAGCGGGGGGACCAAGAGACCCAGTACTTC.

This clonotype turned up a few times. The chain combines TRBV6-2 or TRBV6-3 with TRBJ2-6; D is perhaps TRBD1 (6 bases). This CDR3 is 19 amino acids long. Germline CDR1 reads MNHEY; CDR2 reads SVGEGT. Trimming left V 4 bases short and J 0 bases short, with 19 bases between. CDR3: CASSLYKPGHSSGANVLTF. The CDR3 bases are TGTGCCAGCAGTTTATACAAGCCGGGACACAGCTCTGGGGCCAACGTCCTGACTTTC.

This clonotype showed up just a few times. This chain joins TRBV4-1 and TRBJ1-5; D remains ambiguous. Germline CDR1 MGHRA, CDR2 YSYEKL. This CDR3 is 16 amino acids long. Trimming removed 0 bases from V and 9 bases from J, with 18 bases in between. The CDR3: CASSQDPQWRIPPQHF. The CDR3 DNA follows: TGCGCCAGCAGCCAAGATCCACAGTGGAGGATTCCGCCCCAGCATTTT.

Points on this clonotype: Germline is not matched at one junction end, which may reflect a read error. The rearrangement uses TRBV9 and TRBJ2-2; a weak D match, TRBD1 (5 bases). This CDR3 is 15 amino acids long. The V gene's germline CDR1 is SGDLS and CDR2 YYNGEE. CDR3 sequence reads: CAGSPSGLNTGELFF. The CDR3 DNA sequence: TGTGCCGGCAGCCCCTCAGGGCTGAACACCGGGGAGCTGTTTTTT.

This clonotype was detected many times. The V gene is TRBV7-2, the J gene TRBJ2-3, with a possible D match to TRBD2 (7 bases). This CDR3 spans 18 amino acids. V lost 1 base and J lost 3, with 20 bases in between. Germline CDR1 reads SGHTA; CDR2 reads FQGNSA. This CDR3 reads CASSLVRGPSFGTDTQYF. CDR3 sequence (DNA): TGTGCCAGCAGCTTAGTGCGGGGGCCCTCTTTCGGGACAGATACGCAGTATTTT. The whole variable domain, remainder taken from reference TRBV7-2 and TRBJ2-3, is GAGVSQSPSNKVTEKGKDVELRCDPISGHTALYWYRQSLGQGLEFLIYFQGNSAPDKSGLPSDRFSAERTGGSVSTLTIQRTQQEDSAVYLCASSLVRGPSFGTDTQYFGPGTRLTVL.

This clonotype was detected many times. The chain carries TRBV5-4 and TRBJ2-1, with 8 bases lining up with TRBD1. V dropped 4 bases and J dropped 6; count of bases not matched to a gene: 3. CDR1 SGHNT and CDR2 YYREEE come from the germline V gene (reference sequence). The CDR3 consists of 13 residues. CDR3 protein: CASSTGQGNEQFF. The DNA of the CDR3 is TGTGCCAGCAGCACCGGACAGGGCAATGAGCAGTTCTTC.

This clonotype was observed a handful of times. The junction departs from germline at one end; a sequencing error may be responsible. The CDR3 nucleotides are TGTGCCCGCAGCTTAACCGAGCTCCAGGAGACCCAGTACTTC. As protein: CARSLTELQETQYF. The V gene is TRBV7-9, the J gene TRBJ2-7; D uncertain. TRBJ2-5 explains the end of the DNA better; the J call may be wrong. Germline V lookup: CDR1 SEHNR, CDR2 FQNEAQ (reference sequence). The CDR3 runs 14 residues.

V gene TRBV20-1 combines with J gene TRBJ2-3, with 13 bases that match TRBD2. The CDR3 loop spans 15 amino acids. The ends lost 6 bases at V and 2 bases at J; junction bases unmatched: 5. The germline CDR1 and CDR2 sequences are DFQATT and SNEGSKA (reference sequence). The CDR3 region is CSALGLAGHTDTQYF. CDR3 bases: TGCAGTGCCTTGGGACTAGCGGGACACACAGATACGCAGTATTTT.

There are many counts of this clonotype. This sequence joins TRBV11-2 and TRBJ2-3; 8 bases are shared with TRBD2. The CDR3 is 16 residues long. Germline V gene data show CDR1 as SGHAT and CDR2 as FQNNGV. J lost 5 bases, V lost 4 bases, and 11 bases had no gene match. The CDR3 here is CASSSRDLREGDTQYF. The CDR3 DNA follows: TGTGCCAGCAGCTCACGGGACCTCCGGGAGGGAGATACGCAGTATTTT.

As for this clonotype: At one end, the junction sequence differs from germline, possibly due to a read error. The chain couples TRBV29-1 to TRBJ1-2; unclear D gene. The CDR3 length is 12 residues. Germline-derived CDR1 and CDR2 are SQVTM and ANQGSEA. The CDR3 coding sequence is TGCAGCGGTGAAGGTCAGAGCTATGGCTACACCTTC. Protein: CSGEGQSYGYTF. Complete variable domain (other parts from reference TRBV29-1 and TRBJ1-2): SAVISQKPSRDICQRGTSLTIQCQVDSQVTMMFWYRQQPGQSLTLIATANQGSEATYESGFVIDKFPISRPNLTFSTLTVSNMSPEDSSIYLCSGEGQSYGYTFGSGTRLTVV.

This clonotype showed up just once. This chain links TRBV10-3 with TRBJ2-7, with 12 bases identical to TRBD2. The J call may be faulty, since TRBJ2-4 better matches the DNA end. This CDR3 has 16 amino acids. Germline CDR1 reads ENHRY; CDR2 reads SYGVKD. In DNA form, the CDR3 reads TGTGCCATCAGTCCAGGACTAGCGGGGAATCTAAACATTCAGTACTTC. This sequence encodes CAISPGLAGNLNIQYF.

This clonotype was recorded a few times. A much larger clone differs from this one at a single base, so this may be a read error. The chain is built from TRBV18 and TRBJ2-1, with D tentatively TRBD1 (6 bases). Germline-derived CDR1 and CDR2 are KGHSH and LQKENI. The CDR3 loop spans 15 amino acids. Trimming shortened V by 3 bases and J by 2 bases, and 11 bases separated the two germline ends. CDR3 DNA: TGTGCCAGCTCACCGGTCAGGGGTACCTACAATGAGCAGTTCTTC. It specifies CASSPVRGTYNEQFF.

This clonotype was observed many times. The chain has TRBV21-1 and TRBJ1-6; the table gives TRBD1 as D, unverified against the DNA. TRBV21-1 corresponds to a pseudogene. The CDR3 is 16 amino acids. CDR3 DNA: TGTGCCAGCAGCACCAGACAGGGGGCTTATAATTCACCCCTCCACTTT. Its translation: CASSTRQGAYNSPLHF.

This clonotype was observed at least ten times. The chain combines TRBV30 with TRBJ1-2; 11 nucleotides agree with TRBD1. CDR3 length: 12 amino acids. Germline V gene data show CDR1 as GTSNPN and CDR2 as SVGIG (reference sequence). V was clipped by 8 bases and J by 4 bases; unmatched bases: 3. The CDR3 bases are TGTGCCGGGACAGGGGGTTCCTATGGCTACACCTTC. Protein: CAGTGGSYGYTF.

Comments on this clonotype: A read error may be the cause here, since a much bigger clone is one base away. The chain couples TRBV12-3 or TRBV12-4 to TRBJ2-3, with 8 bases identical to TRBD2. There are 14 residues in the CDR3. The junction had 6 bases not matched to a gene; V was cut back by 3 bases and J by 7 bases. CDR3 DNA: TGTGCCAGCAGTTTTACGGGGGGGCCAAATACGCAGTATTTT. The encoded protein is CASSFTGGPNTQYF.

The V call is TRBV5-6, the J call TRBJ2-7; tentative D call: TRBD1 (6 bases). V shed 3 bases and J shed 7 bases, with 20 bases lying between them. This CDR3 spans 15 amino acids. Germline values: CDR1 SGHDT, CDR2 YYEEEE. The CDR3 nucleotides read TGTGCCAGCAGCTCGCCAGCCGGGACACTTGGGGAGCAGTACTTC. As protein: CASSSPAGTLGEQYF.

This clonotype came up once. The V call is TRBV5-1, the J call TRBJ2-5, with TRBD2 identical over 7 bases. V shed 6 bases and J 1 base; nucleotides not matched to a gene: 9. Germline V gives CDR1 SGHRS, CDR2 YFSETQ. This CDR3 is built from 15 residues. The CDR3 sequence is CASTYSLAVQETQYF. The CDR3 bases are TGCGCCAGCACTTACTCCCTAGCGGTCCAAGAGACCCAGTACTTC.

Concerning this clonotype: A read error may explain this, as a much larger clone is one base away. The CDR3 does not close with the conserved phenylalanine or tryptophan, likely indicating a read error. The chain is built from TRBV20-1 and TRBJ1-2; 7 bases match TRBD1. Germline V gene data show CDR1 as DFQATT and CDR2 as SNEGSKA (reference sequence). This CDR3 region has 13 residues. J lost 7 bases, V lost 3 bases, and 8 bases had no gene match. The CDR3 DNA reads as TGCAGTGCTAGGGAAAGACAGGGCGGTGGCTACACCTGC. Translating it yields CSARERQGGGYTC.

This clonotype was recorded many times. The chain is built from TRBV3-1 and TRBJ1-5; D gene unclear. This CDR3 comprises 13 residues. The ends were cut back, 4 bases at V and 2 bases at J, with 6 bases in the middle. The V gene's germline CDR1 is LGHDT and CDR2 YNNKEL (reference sequence). CDR3 DNA sequence: TGTGCCAGCAGCCCACTGGGCAATCAGCCCCAGCATTTT. The encoded protein is CASSPLGNQPQHF.

This chain joins TRBV12-3 or TRBV12-4 and TRBJ1-5, with TRBD1 identical over 9 bases. CDR3 length: 17 residues. J lost 5 bases, V lost 6 bases, and 14 bases had no gene match. CDR3 in DNA: TGTGCCAGCAGGCCCACAGGGGGCGCGTCAAAAGATCAGCCCCAGCATTTT. As protein: CASRPTGGASKDQPQHF.

In its sample, this clonotype was seen a few times. The chain recombines TRBV6-6 with TRBJ2-3, with TRBD2 matching 10 bases. With 4 bases clipped from V and 4 bases from J, the junction kept 5 bases outside the gene matches. The CDR3 runs 15 residues. Germline CDR1 and CDR2: MNHNY and SVGAGI (reference sequence). The CDR3 DNA reads TGTGCCAGCAGTTTGGATAGCGGGGGGCCAGATACGCAGTATTTT. Translation: CASSLDSGGPDTQYF.

The chain carries TRBV18 and TRBJ1-2; 8 bases are a match to TRBD1. This CDR3 has 14 amino acids. The V gene end was trimmed by 3 bases and the J gene end by 5 bases; junction bases not matched to a gene: 5. Germline V gives CDR1 KGHSH, CDR2 LQKENI. In DNA, the CDR3 is TGTGCCAGCTCACCGGTGGACAGGGAGTATGGCTACACCTTC. Its protein product is CASSPVDREYGYTF.

This clonotype was found a few times. A much bigger clone sits one base away, suggesting this may be a read error. The chain is built from TRBV20-1 and TRBJ2-1; TRBD2 aligns across 7 bases. The J call may be incorrect, as the DNA end agrees better with TRBJ2-7. CDR1 is DFQATT and CDR2 is SNEGSKA in the germline V gene (reference sequence). The CDR3 extends over 14 amino acids. The CDR3 DNA reads TGCAGTGCCCTGGTCGCGGGAGCCTACAATGAGCAGTACTTC. This translates into CSALVAGAYNEQYF.

A note on this clonotype: Since a much larger clone is just one base distant, this may be a read error. The chain has TRBV13 and TRBJ1-4; maybe TRBD1 (6 bases). The CDR3 spans 14 residues. CDR1 and CDR2 from the germline V gene are PRHDT and FYEKMQ (reference sequence). CDR3 bases: TGTGCCAACAGCTTAGGGGTCGCGGGGGCGAAACTGTTTTTT. Its translation: CANSLGVAGAKLFF. Full variable domain (missing parts from reference TRBV13 and TRBJ1-4): AAGVIQSPRHLIKEKRETATLKCYPIPRHDTVYWYQQGPGQDPQFLISFYEKMQSDKGSIPDRFSAQQFSDYHSELNMSSLELGDSALYFCANSLGVAGAKLFFGSGTQLSVL.

This clonotype was seen a handful of times. The chain joins TRBV15 to TRBJ2-2, with D maybe TRBD2 (7 bases). V lost 0 bases and J 5 bases, leaving 13 bases between the germline ends. Germline CDR1 reads LNHNV; CDR2 reads YYDKDF (reference sequence). This CDR3 comprises 16 residues. The CDR3 DNA is TGTGCCACCAGCAGAGACGGGGGGCCGGGGACCGGGGAGCTGTTTTTT. This encodes CATSRDGGPGTGELFF.